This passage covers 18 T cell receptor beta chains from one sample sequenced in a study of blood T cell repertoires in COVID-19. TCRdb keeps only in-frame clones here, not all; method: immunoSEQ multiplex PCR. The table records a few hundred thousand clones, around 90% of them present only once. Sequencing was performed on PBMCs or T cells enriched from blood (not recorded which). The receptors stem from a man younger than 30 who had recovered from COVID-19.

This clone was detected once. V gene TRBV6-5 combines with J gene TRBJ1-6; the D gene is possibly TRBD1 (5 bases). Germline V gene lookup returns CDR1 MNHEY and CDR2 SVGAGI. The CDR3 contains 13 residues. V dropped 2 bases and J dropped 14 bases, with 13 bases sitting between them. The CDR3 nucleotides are TGTGCCAGCAGTTACCTGCGCTCGGGGGCCCTCCACTTT. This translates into CASSYLRSGALHF.

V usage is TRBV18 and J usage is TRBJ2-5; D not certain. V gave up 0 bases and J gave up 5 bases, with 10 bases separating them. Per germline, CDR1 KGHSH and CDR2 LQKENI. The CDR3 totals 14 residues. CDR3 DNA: TGTGCCAGCTCACCACCTTCGTTGGAGGAGACCCAGTACTTC. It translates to CASSPPSLEETQYF.

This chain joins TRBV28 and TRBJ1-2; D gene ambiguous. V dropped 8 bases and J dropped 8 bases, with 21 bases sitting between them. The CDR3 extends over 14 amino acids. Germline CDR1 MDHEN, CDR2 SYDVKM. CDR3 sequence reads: CASYKQNGDKGYTF. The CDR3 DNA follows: TGTGCCAGCTACAAGCAAAACGGGGATAAAGGCTACACCTTC.

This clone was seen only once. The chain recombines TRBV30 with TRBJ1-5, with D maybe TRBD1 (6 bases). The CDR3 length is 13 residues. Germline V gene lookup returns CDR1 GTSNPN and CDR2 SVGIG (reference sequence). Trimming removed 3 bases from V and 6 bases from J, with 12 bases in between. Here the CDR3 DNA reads TGTGCCTGGAGCGAAGGGGGGGGTCAGCCCCAGCATTTT. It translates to CAWSEGGGQPQHF.

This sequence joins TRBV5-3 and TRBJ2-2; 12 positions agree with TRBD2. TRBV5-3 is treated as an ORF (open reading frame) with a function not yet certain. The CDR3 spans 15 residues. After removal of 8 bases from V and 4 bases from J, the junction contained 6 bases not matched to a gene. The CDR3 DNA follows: TGTGCCAGGGACCTAGCGGGGGGGCCCACCGGGGAGCTGTTTTTT. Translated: CARDLAGGPTGELFF.

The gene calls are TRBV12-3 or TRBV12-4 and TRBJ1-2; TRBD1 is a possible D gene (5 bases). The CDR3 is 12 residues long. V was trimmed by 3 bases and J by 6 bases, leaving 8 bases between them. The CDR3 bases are TGTGCCAGCAGTTTCTTCAGGGATGGCTACACCTTC. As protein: CASSFFRDGYTF.

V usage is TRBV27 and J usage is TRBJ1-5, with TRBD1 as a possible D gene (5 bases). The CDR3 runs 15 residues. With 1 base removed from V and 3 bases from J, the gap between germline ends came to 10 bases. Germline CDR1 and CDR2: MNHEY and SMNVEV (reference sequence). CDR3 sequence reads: CASSLFGQNNQPQHF. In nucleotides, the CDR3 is TGTGCCAGCAGTTTATTCGGACAAAACAATCAGCCCCAGCATTTT.

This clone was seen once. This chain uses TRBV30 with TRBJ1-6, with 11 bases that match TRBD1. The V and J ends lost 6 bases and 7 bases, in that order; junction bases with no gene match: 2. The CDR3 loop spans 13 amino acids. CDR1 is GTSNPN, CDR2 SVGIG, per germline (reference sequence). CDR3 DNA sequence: TGTGCCTGCGGGACAGGGGGAAATTCACCCCTCCACTTT. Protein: CACGTGGNSPLHF.

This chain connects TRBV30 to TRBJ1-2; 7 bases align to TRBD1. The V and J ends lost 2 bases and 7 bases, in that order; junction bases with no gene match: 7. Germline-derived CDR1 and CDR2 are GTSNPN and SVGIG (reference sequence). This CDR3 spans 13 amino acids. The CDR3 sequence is CAWSSTGWSGYTF. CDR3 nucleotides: TGTGCCTGGAGTTCGACAGGGTGGAGTGGCTACACCTTC. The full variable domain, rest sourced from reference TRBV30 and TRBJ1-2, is SQTIHQWPATLVQPVGSPLSLECTVEGTSNPNLYWYRQAAGRGLQLLFYSVGIGQISSEVPQNLSASRPQDRQFILSSKKLLLSDSGFYLCAWSSTGWSGYTFGSGTRLTVV.

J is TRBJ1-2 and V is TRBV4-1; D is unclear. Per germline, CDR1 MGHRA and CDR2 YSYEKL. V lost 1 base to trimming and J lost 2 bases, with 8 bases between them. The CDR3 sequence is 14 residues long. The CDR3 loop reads CASSQVSSNYGYTF. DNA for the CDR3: TGCGCCAGCAGCCAAGTATCGTCGAACTATGGCTACACCTTC.

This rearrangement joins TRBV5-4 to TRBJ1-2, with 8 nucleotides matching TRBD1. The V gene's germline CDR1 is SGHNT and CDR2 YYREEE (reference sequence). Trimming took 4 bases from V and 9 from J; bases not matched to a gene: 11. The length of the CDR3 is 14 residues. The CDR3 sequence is CASSPVRDRGSYTF. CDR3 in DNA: TGTGCCAGCAGCCCGGTGCGAGACAGGGGAAGCTACACCTTC.

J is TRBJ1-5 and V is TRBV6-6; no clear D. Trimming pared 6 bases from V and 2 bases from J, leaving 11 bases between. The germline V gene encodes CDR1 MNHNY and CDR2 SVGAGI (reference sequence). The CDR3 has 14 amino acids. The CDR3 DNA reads TGTGCCAGCAGCCTCGAGGGTGGCAATCAGCCCCAGCATTTT. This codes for CASSLEGGNQPQHF.

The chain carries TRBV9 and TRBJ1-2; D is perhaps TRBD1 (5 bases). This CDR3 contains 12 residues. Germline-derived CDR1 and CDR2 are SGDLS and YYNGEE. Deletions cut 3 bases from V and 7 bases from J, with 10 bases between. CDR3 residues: CASSAGGFGYTF. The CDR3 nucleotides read TGTGCCAGCAGCGCCGGGGGGTTTGGCTACACCTTC.

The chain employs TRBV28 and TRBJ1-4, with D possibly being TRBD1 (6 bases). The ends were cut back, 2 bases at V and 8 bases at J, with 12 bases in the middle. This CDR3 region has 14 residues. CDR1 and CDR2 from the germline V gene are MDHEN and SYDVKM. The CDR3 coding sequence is TGTGCCAGCAGTTTAAACAGGGCAAGGGAAAAACTGTTTTTT. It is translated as CASSLNRAREKLFF.

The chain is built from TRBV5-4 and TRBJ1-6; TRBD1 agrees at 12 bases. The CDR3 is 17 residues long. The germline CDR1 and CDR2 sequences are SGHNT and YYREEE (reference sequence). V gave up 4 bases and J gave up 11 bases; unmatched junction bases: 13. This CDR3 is CASSPGTGGRAGAPLHF. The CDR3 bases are TGTGCCAGCAGCCCAGGGACAGGGGGCCGCGCCGGCGCACCCCTCCACTTT. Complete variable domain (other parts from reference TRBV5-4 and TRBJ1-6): ETGVTQSPTHLIKTRGQQVTLRCSSQSGHNTVSWYQQALGQGPQFIFQYYREEENGRGNFPPRFSGLQFPNYSSELNVNALELDDSALYLCASSPGTGGRAGAPLHFGNGTRLTVT.

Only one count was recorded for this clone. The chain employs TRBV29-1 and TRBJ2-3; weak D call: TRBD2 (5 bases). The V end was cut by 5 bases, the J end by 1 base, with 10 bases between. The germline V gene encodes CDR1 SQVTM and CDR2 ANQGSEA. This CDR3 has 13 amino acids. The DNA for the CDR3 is TGCAGCGTTCTGAGGGCAGGCACAGATACGCAGTATTTT. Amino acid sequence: CSVLRAGTDTQYF.

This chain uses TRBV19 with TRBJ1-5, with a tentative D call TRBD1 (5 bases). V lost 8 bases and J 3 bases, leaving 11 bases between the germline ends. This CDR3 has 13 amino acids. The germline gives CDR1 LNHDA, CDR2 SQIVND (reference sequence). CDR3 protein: CASQTGNNQPQHF. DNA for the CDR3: TGTGCCAGTCAAACAGGAAACAATCAGCCCCAGCATTTT.

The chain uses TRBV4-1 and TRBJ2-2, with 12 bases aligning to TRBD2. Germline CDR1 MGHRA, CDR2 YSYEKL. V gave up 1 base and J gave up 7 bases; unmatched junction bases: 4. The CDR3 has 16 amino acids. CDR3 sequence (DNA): TGCGCCAGCAGCCAAGCTAGCGGGAGGGCCCTCGGGGAGCTGTTTTTT. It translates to CASSQASGRALGELFF.